These 2 T cell receptor beta chains were sequenced from one sample in a study of shared clonotypes between healthy human individuals (dated by TCRdb to 2020 to 2022). Library preparation used the immunoSEQ multiplex PCR assay. TCRdb re-hosts the immuneACCESS table, in-frame sequences only. Its copies lack some clones; in the studies checked, an unresolved V gene accounts for under half of them, and the cause for the rest is not known. This sample comprises 450,000 to 500,000 clones, about 72% of them detected only once. The ten largest clones capture around 12% of the sample. Sequenced input: PBMCs. The receptors stem from a woman aged 40-49 years in good health. Some clones in this sample may be carry-over from other donors' samples.

This clone was detected once. This chain uses TRBV19 with TRBJ2-1; no reliable D call. Germline lookup yields CDR1 LNHDA and CDR2 SQIVND (reference sequence). This CDR3 spans 14 amino acids. Trimming pared 1 base from V and 4 bases from J, leaving 8 bases between. The CDR3 DNA follows: TGTGCCAGTAGTATAGTAGCCGTTTACAATGAGCAGTTCTTC. This codes for CASSIVAVYNEQFF.

This clone was found once. The same CDR3 is also encoded by other DNA sequences in this sample. This chain joins TRBV18 and TRBJ2-2; perhaps TRBD1 as D (6 bases). With 3 bases removed from V and 4 bases from J, the gap between germline ends came to 9 bases. Germline assignment: CDR1 KGHSH and CDR2 LQKENI. This CDR3 has 14 amino acids. The CDR3 DNA is TGTGCCAGCTCACCCCGAGGGGGCACCGGGGAGCTGTTTTTT. Protein sequence: CASSPRGGTGELFF.